A selection of T cell receptor beta chains follows, all from one sample in a study of blood T cell repertoires in COVID-19. Measured with immunoSEQ multiplex PCR; TCRdb has only the in-frame clones, and not every one. The data hold 70,000 or so clones, with over 80% observed a single time. The specimen was peripheral blood. The receptors originated from a woman over 75 with active COVID-19. Each CDR3 is given with its conserved first and last residue. Each record gives: J gene, clone size, D gene, V gene, CDR3 DNA, CDR3 protein. The D gene is left open where the match is weak. Where a row states a size, it is once, few, many or the class of an expanded clone; other rows omit it.

TRBJ2-2 | . | . | TRBV28 | TGTGCCAGCAGTTTAGGGGGGGCGCGGACCGGGGAGCTGTTTTTT | CASSLGGARTGELFF
TRBJ1-6 | . | . | TRBV27 | TGTGCCAGCAGTTCCAGTCCCTATACAGGGAATAATTCACCCCTCCACTTT | CASSSSPYTGNNSPLHF
TRBJ1-2 | . | . | TRBV3-1/TRBV3-2 | TGTGCCAGCAGCCCGACACTGGAGGTGAGCTATGGCTACACCTTC | CASSPTLEVSYGYTF
TRBJ2-5 | . | . | TRBV11-1 | TGTGCCAGCAGCCAACAGGGGGGGGAGACCCAGTACTTC | CASSQQGGETQYF
TRBJ1-6 | . | TRBD1 | TRBV29-1 | TGCAGCGTGCTGGCCAGGGGGCAAGCCCTCCACTTT | CSVLARGQALHF
TRBJ2-1 | . | . | TRBV7-9 | TGTGCCAGCAGCTTAATTGCGTTCGGGCAGTTCTTC | CASSLIAFGQFF
TRBJ2-3 | . | TRBD1 | TRBV6-4 | TGTGCCAGCGGGACAGGGAGATCAGATACGCAGTATTTT | CASGTGRSDTQYF
TRBJ2-5 | . | TRBD2 | TRBV5-5 | TGTGCCAGCAGCTGGGGGACTAGCGGCCAAGAGACCCAGTACTTC | CASSWGTSGQETQYF
TRBJ2-1 | . | TRBD2 | TRBV28 | TGTGCCACTAGCGGGAAGGGCAATGAGCAGTTCTTC | CATSGKGNEQFF
TRBJ2-3 | . | . | TRBV25-1 | TGTGCCAGCAGTCAAGCCGGACGGGAGATAAGCACAGATACGCAGTATTTT | CASSQAGREISTDTQYF
TRBJ2-5 | . | TRBD1 | TRBV25-1 | TGTGCCAGCAGTGAATACGACAGGGGGGGGGAGACCCAGTACTTC | CASSEYDRGGETQYF
TRBJ2-3 | . | TRBD1 | TRBV28 | TGTGCCAGCAGTTTATCTCCGGACAGGGGTCCCCTCACAGATACGCAGTATTTT | CASSLSPDRGPLTDTQYF
TRBJ2-5 | . | . | TRBV7-2 | TGTGCCAGCAGCTTAATTACTCAAGCAGGGGGGGAGACCCAGTACTTC | CASSLITQAGGETQYF
TRBJ1-2 | . | TRBD1 | TRBV15 | TGTGCCACCAGCAGAGGTCATTACAGGGGAGGCTATGGCTACACCTTC | CATSRGHYRGGYGYTF
TRBJ2-5 | . | . | TRBV10-3 | TGTGCCATCAGTGAATTGGGCGAGACCCAGTACTTC | CAISELGETQYF
TRBJ2-7 | . | TRBD2 | TRBV5-1 | TGCGCCAGCAGCTTGGAGGGACTAGCGGGCTCCGAGCAGTACTTC | CASSLEGLAGSEQYF
TRBJ2-5 | . | . | TRBV9 | TGTGCCAGCAGCGTTTCTAGCCGGAGGCAAGAGACCCAGTACTTC | CASSVSSRRQETQYF
TRBJ2-6 | . | . | TRBV7-6 | TGTGCCAGCAGCTTAAAGAGTGGGGCCAACGTCCTGACTTTC | CASSLKSGANVLTF
TRBJ2-7 | . | . | TRBV6-1 | TGTGCCAGCAGTGAAGGCGGGACAGTTACCTACGAGCAGTACTTC | CASSEGGTVTYEQYF
TRBJ2-2 | once | . | TRBV7-2 | TGTGCCAGCAGCCCCCCCTTAAATACCGGGGAGCTGTTTTTT | CASSPPLNTGELFF
TRBJ2-3 | . | TRBD2 | TRBV6-2/TRBV6-3 | TGTGCCAGCAGTGGCGGACTAGCGGGAGGGTTTCGAACAGATACGCAGTATTTT | CASSGGLAGGFRTDTQYF
TRBJ2-5 | . | TRBD2 | TRBV10-2 | TGCGCCAGCAGTGAGGGGTCCCTAGCGGTCCAAGAGACCCAGTACTTC | CASSEGSLAVQETQYF
TRBJ2-3 | . | TRBD2 | TRBV6-5 | TGTGCCAGCAGACCTCTAGCGGGAGTCACAGATACGCAGTATTTT | CASRPLAGVTDTQYF
TRBJ2-1 | . | . | TRBV4-2 | TGTGCCAGCAGCCAAGCCGTGACAGCCTACAATGAGCAGTTCTTC | CASSQAVTAYNEQFF
TRBJ2-3 | . | TRBD2 | TRBV7-2 | TGTGCCAGCAGCTTAAGACTAGCGGCTCCCGAAGATACGCAGTATTTT | CASSLRLAAPEDTQYF
TRBJ2-7 | . | TRBD2 | TRBV28 | TGTGCCAGCAGCCCAGCGGGGTCTTTATCCTACGAGCAGTACTTC | CASSPAGSLSYEQYF
TRBJ1-4 | . | TRBD1 | TRBV7-6 | TGTGCCAGCAGCTTAACAGGGGCCGCCAAAAAACTGTTTTTT | CASSLTGAAKKLFF
TRBJ2-2 | . | TRBD1 | TRBV5-1 | TGCGCCAGCCGGTCGGGACAGGGGGACACCGGGGAGCTGTTTTTT | CASRSGQGDTGELFF
TRBJ1-2 | . | . | TRBV18 | TGTGCCAGCTCACCAAACAGGGCGCTAGGTGGCTACACCTTC | CASSPNRALGGYTF
TRBJ2-3 | once | TRBD2 | TRBV24-1 | TGTGCCACCAGTGGTTCCGGGACTAGTGTAGATACGCAGTATTTT | CATSGSGTSVDTQYF
TRBJ2-3 | . | TRBD1 | TRBV4-3 | TGCGCCAGCAGCCAAGAAGGGGGACAGGGGGCGATCGATCATACGCAGTATTTT | CASSQEGGQGAIDHTQYF
TRBJ2-2 | . | TRBD2 | TRBV7-3 | TGTGCCAGCAGCGCGCTAGCGGGAGCCGGGGAGCTGTTTTTT | CASSALAGAGELFF
TRBJ1-5 | . | . | TRBV7-8 | TGTGCCAGCAGCGGTAGCCCGGGAGGCAATCAGCCCCAGCATTTT | CASSGSPGGNQPQHF
TRBJ2-1 | . | TRBD2 | TRBV7-8 | TGTGCCAGCAGCTTAGTCCGATTCCTTAGCGGGAGGTCCTACAATGAGCAGTTCTTC | CASSLVRFLSGRSYNEQFF
TRBJ2-2 | . | TRBD1 | TRBV18 | TGTGCCAGCTCACCCACGGACAGGGGTCCGAACACCGGGGAGCTGTTTTTT | CASSPTDRGPNTGELFF
TRBJ1-2 | once | . | TRBV19 | TGTGCCAGTAGTATAGGGGGAGTATCTCTTAACTATGGCTACACCTTC | CASSIGGVSLNYGYTF
TRBJ2-2 | . | . | TRBV9 | TGTGCCAGCAGCCCGCGGGGGCGGGGCGTCGGGTCCACCGGGGAGCTGTTTTTT | CASSPRGRGVGSTGELFF
TRBJ2-7 | . | TRBD2 | TRBV28 | TGTGCCAGCAGACTACTAGCGGGAGGCTCCTACGAGCAGTACTTC | CASRLLAGGSYEQYF
TRBJ2-1 | once | TRBD1 | TRBV6-5 | TGTGCCAGCACCATCTACAGGGGGAATGAGCAGTTCTTC | CASTIYRGNEQFF
TRBJ2-5 | . | . | TRBV14 | TGTGCCAGCAGCGCCTGGCGGCGGGAAAGGGGGGGTAGGAAAGAGACCCAGTACTTC | CASSAWRRERGGRKETQYF
TRBJ2-1 | . | . | TRBV27 | TGTGCCAGCAGCAGTCCCCAGCGGGCTTACAATGAGCAGTTCTTC | CASSSPQRAYNEQFF
TRBJ2-7 | once | TRBD2 | TRBV29-1 | TGCAGCGTCATACCTAGCGGGAGTTCGTACGAGCAGTACTTC | CSVIPSGSSYEQYF
TRBJ2-7 | . | TRBD2 | TRBV6-6 | TGTGCCAGCAGTTACTCACTTAGCGGGGTGTACGAGCAGTACTTC | CASSYSLSGVYEQYF
TRBJ2-5 | . | . | TRBV19 | TGTGCCAGTAGTATTCCCGGAGGAATGGGGACCCAGTACTTC | CASSIPGGMGTQYF
TRBJ2-5 | . | TRBD2 | TRBV11-3 | TGTGCCAGCAGCTTAGGCCGGCAGGGAGGGCACCAAGAGACCCAGTACTTC | CASSLGRQGGHQETQYF
TRBJ1-6 | few | TRBD1 | TRBV4-2 | TGTGCCAGCAGCCCGAGTGGGCAGGGGGCCTCCTATAATTCACCCCTCCACTTT | CASSPSGQGASYNSPLHF
TRBJ2-3 | . | . | TRBV19 | TGTGCCAGTTCAGGGGAGTCCACAGATACGCAGTATTTT | CASSGESTDTQYF
TRBJ2-5 | . | TRBD1 | TRBV12-3/TRBV12-4 | TGTGCCAGCAGTCCGACAGGGAGAGAGACCCAGTACTTC | CASSPTGRETQYF
TRBJ2-7 | . | . | TRBV6-2/TRBV6-3 | TGTGCCAGCAGCTTCTCTCGGGGCGAGCAGTACTTC | CASSFSRGEQYF
TRBJ2-1 | . | TRBD2 | TRBV3-1/TRBV3-2 | TGTGCCAGCAGCGGACTAGCGGGAGGGCTCGATGAGCAGTTCTTC | CASSGLAGGLDEQFF